The sequence of this TCR beta chain was determined in a study of brain T cells in children with intractable seizures. General study findings and limits: Only CDR3 sequence similarity suggested viral specificity, without known HCMV serostatus.

Turning to this clone: Antigen: not known.

The sample's time point: blood from clinic visit 5 months post-surgery; TSC patient then seizure free. Assay: immunoSEQ multiplex PCR; the TCRdb copy retains only in-frame clones and omits some. The sample holds under 400,000 clones, nearly 95% seen once. There are 14 residues in the CDR3. V was clipped by 5 bases and J by 6 bases, with 13 bases between them. Germline V CDR1 and CDR2: MDHEN, SYDVKM. V gene TRBV28 combines with J gene TRBJ2-2; maybe TRBD2 (5 bases). The sequencing used peripheral blood, collected 5 to 6 months after surgery. The receptor's source is a boy less than two years old with tuberous sclerosis and intractable seizures. CDR3 DNA sequence: TGTGCCAGCAGTCTCCCTGCGGGCCCCGGGGAGCTGTTTTTT. This gives the protein CASSLPAGPGELFF.